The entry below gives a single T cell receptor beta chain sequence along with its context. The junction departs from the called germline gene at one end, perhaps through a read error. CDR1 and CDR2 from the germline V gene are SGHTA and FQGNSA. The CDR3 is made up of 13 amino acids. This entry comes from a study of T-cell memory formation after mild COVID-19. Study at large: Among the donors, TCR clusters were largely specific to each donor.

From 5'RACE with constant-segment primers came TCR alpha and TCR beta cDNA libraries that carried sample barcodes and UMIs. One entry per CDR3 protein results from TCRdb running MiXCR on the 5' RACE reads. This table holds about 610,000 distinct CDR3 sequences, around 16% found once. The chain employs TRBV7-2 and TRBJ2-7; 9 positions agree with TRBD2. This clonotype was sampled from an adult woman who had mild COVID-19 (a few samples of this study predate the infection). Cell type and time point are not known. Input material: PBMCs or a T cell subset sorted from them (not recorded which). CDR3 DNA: TGTGCCAGCAGCCCTAGCCGAGAGACTAGCGGAACGTTC. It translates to CASSPSRETSGTF.